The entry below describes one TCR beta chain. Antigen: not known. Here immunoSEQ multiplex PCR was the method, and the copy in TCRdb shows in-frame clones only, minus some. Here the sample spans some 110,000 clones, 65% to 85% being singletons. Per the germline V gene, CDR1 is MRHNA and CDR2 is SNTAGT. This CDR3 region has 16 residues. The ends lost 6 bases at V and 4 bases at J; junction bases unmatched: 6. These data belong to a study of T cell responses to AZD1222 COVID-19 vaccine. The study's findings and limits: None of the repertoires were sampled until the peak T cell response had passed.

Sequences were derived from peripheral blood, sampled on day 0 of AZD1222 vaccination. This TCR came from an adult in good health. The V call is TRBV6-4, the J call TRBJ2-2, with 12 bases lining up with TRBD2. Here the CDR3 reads CASSRLAGEPTGELFF. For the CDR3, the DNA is TGTGCCAGCAGCCGACTAGCGGGAGAACCCACCGGGGAGCTGTTTTTT.